A single sample is the source of the 30 T cell receptor beta chains below, sequenced in a study of technical replicates of blood from a handful of donors. Produced via immunoSEQ multiplex PCR; TCRdb's table is partial and in-frame only. The sample consists of 70,000 to 95,000 clones, about 94% of them appearing once. Sequencing input: T cells isolated from PBMCs. The receptors come from a human donor in good health.

This clone showed up just once. The chain carries TRBV4-2 and TRBJ2-7; possibly TRBD2 for D (5 bases). V was trimmed by 1 base and J by 0 bases, leaving 10 bases between them. The CDR3 sequence is 15 residues long. Germline loops: CDR1 LGHNA, CDR2 YNFKEQ. Here the CDR3 reads CASSQGGTSSYEQYF. CDR3 DNA sequence: TGTGCCAGCAGCCAAGGGGGAACTAGCTCCTACGAGCAGTACTTC.

The V and J genes are TRBV19 and TRBJ2-7; the D gene is possibly TRBD1 (6 bases). CDR3 length: 13 amino acids. Germline V gene lookup returns CDR1 LNHDA and CDR2 SQIVND (reference sequence). The V end was cut by 3 bases, the J end by 1 base, with 7 bases between. The CDR3: CASSIGQSYEQYF. DNA for the CDR3: TGTGCCAGTAGTATTGGACAGTCCTACGAGCAGTACTTC.

The V and J genes are TRBV10-1 and TRBJ2-7, with 9 bases matching TRBD1. V dropped 0 bases and J dropped 6; count of bases not matched to a gene: 3. CDR1 WNHNN and CDR2 SYGVQD come from the germline V gene (reference sequence). The CDR3 runs to 14 residues. The chain's CDR3 is CASSESGTGLEQYF. The CDR3 DNA reads as TGCGCCAGCAGTGAGTCCGGGACAGGGCTCGAGCAGTACTTC.

This chain uses TRBV28 with TRBJ2-7; TRBD2 aligns across 14 bases. Germline V lookup: CDR1 MDHEN, CDR2 SYDVKM. The CDR3 sequence is 22 residues long. The V segment lost 5 bases and the J segment 5 bases; nucleotides outside the gene matches: 26. Here the CDR3 DNA reads TGTGCCAGCAGTCTCCTCCCCGGGACTAGCGGGAGAGTTTTTTGGGTCGTTCACGAGCAGTACTTC. This codes for CASSLLPGTSGRVFWVVHEQYF.

The J gene is TRBJ1-2, the V gene TRBV10-3, with D uncertain. V lost 8 bases to trimming and J lost 2 bases, with 6 bases between them. This CDR3 has 11 amino acids. Germline assignment: CDR1 ENHRY and CDR2 SYGVKD. Here the CDR3 DNA reads TGTGCCATCGGGAGGAACTATGGCTACACCTTC. It yields the protein CAIGRNYGYTF.

The chain joins TRBV5-1 to TRBJ2-1; 9 bases are a match to TRBD2. Germline V gene data show CDR1 as SGHRS and CDR2 as YFSETQ. Germline trimming cut 6 bases from V and 9 bases from J; bases unmatched to any gene: 10. CDR3 length equals 14 residues. DNA of the CDR3: TGCGCCAGCACCGGGGGACTAGCCGATGGTGAGCAGTTCTTC. It encodes CASTGGLADGEQFF.

This clone appeared a single time. The chain is built from TRBV6-5 and TRBJ1-2, with TRBD1 matching over 7 bases. Germline CDR1 MNHEY, CDR2 SVGAGI. V shed 5 bases, J shed 6 bases, and the junction held 9 bases outside the gene matches. The CDR3 runs 14 residues. The CDR3 DNA reads TGTGCCAGCAGTGTCTCGGCGACAGGGCATGGCTACACCTTC. Protein: CASSVSATGHGYTF.

The J gene is TRBJ1-2, the V gene TRBV14; D is possibly TRBD1 (5 bases). V lost 1 base, J lost 4 bases, and 13 bases lay in between. Per germline, CDR1 SGHDN and CDR2 FVKESK. CDR3 length equals 15 residues. CDR3 nucleotides: TGTGCCAGCAGCCAAGTGGGGCTTCTGGGCTATGGCTACACCTTC. Protein: CASSQVGLLGYGYTF.

This rearrangement joins TRBV5-4 to TRBJ1-3, with D tentatively TRBD1 (5 bases). V was cut by 0 bases and J by 8 bases, with 18 bases left in between. This CDR3 is built from 16 residues. Germline CDR1 SGHNT, CDR2 YYREEE (reference sequence). The CDR3 DNA sequence: TGTGCCAGCAGCTTGGTGGGGGGGGTGACACCCCACACCATATATTTT. Protein: CASSLVGGVTPHTIYF.

The J gene is TRBJ1-5, the V gene TRBV7-6; the D gene is possibly TRBD1 (6 bases). The CDR3 covers 13 residues. Looked up from germline, CDR1 is SGHVS and CDR2 is FNYEAQ. V lost 4 bases and J 5 bases, leaving 9 bases between the germline ends. CDR3 nucleotides: TGTGCCAGCAGCTCCTCAGGGGATCAGCCCCAGCATTTT. As protein: CASSSSGDQPQHF. Full variable domain (remainder filled in from reference TRBV7-6 and TRBJ1-5): GAGVSQSPRYKVTKRGQDVALRCDPISGHVSLYWYRQALGQGPEFLTYFNYEAQQDKSGLPNDRFSAERPEGSISTLTIQRTEQRDSAMYRCASSSSGDQPQHFGDGTRLSIL.

There are a few counts of this clone. The rearrangement uses TRBV11-3 and TRBJ2-2; D not certain. Trimming removed 2 bases at V and 6 bases at J, with 7 bases between. The CDR3 consists of 13 residues. Germline CDR1 and CDR2: SGHNT and YENEEA. CDR3 amino acids: CASSLISAGELFF. The CDR3 DNA reads TGTGCCAGCAGCTTAATTTCGGCCGGGGAGCTGTTTTTT.

To note about this clone: Sequence at one end of the junction differs from germline and may be a read error. V is TRBV5-4 and J is TRBJ2-1; 11 bases agree with TRBD1. Germline V gene lookup returns CDR1 SGHNT and CDR2 YYREEE (reference sequence). The CDR3 loop spans 15 amino acids. CDR3 DNA sequence: TGTGCCAGCAGTTCCCGGACAGGGGGCTACGATGAGCAGTTCTTC. The encoded protein is CASSSRTGGYDEQFF.

The chain uses TRBV5-1 and TRBJ1-5, with 9 bases lining up with TRBD1. CDR1 and CDR2 from the germline V gene are SGHRS and YFSETQ. V dropped 1 base and J dropped 4; count of bases not matched to a gene: 3. The CDR3 is 15 residues long. In nucleotides, the CDR3 is TGCGCCAGCAGCTTGTCCGGACAGGGGAATCAGCCCCAGCATTTT. Translating gives CASSLSGQGNQPQHF.

The rearrangement joins TRBV7-3 to TRBJ2-1, with TRBD2 matching over 11 bases. With V trimmed by 2 bases and J by 6 bases, 3 bases remained unmatched. Germline CDR1 is SGHTA and CDR2 is FQGTGA. CDR3 length: 15 amino acids. The CDR3 DNA reads as TGTGCCAGCAGCTTAGAGACTAGCGGGGTCAATGAGCAGTTCTTC. It specifies CASSLETSGVNEQFF.

This chain uses TRBV28 with TRBJ1-5, with 9 positions matching TRBD1. Germline-derived CDR1 and CDR2 are MDHEN and SYDVKM. The J segment lost 4 bases and the V segment lost 5 bases, leaving 6 bases of the junction unmatched. The CDR3 extends over 15 amino acids. The DNA of the CDR3 is TGTGCCAGCAGTGTACTGACAGGGGGAAATCAGCCCCAGCATTTT. Its translation: CASSVLTGGNQPQHF. The variable domain in full, with the rest retrieved from reference TRBV28 and TRBJ1-5, is DVKVTQSSRYLVKRTGEKVFLECVQDMDHENMFWYRQDPGLGLRLIYFSYDVKMKEKGDIPEGYSVSREKKERFSLILESASTNQTSMYLCASSVLTGGNQPQHFGDGTRLSIL.

A remark on this clone: Germline is not matched at one junction end, which may reflect a read error. The CDR3 DNA is TGTGCCAGCAGTTCCGGGGACAGACAGGGGTGGGTCTTC. Amino acids: CASSSGDRQGWVF. The J gene is TRBJ2-7, the V gene TRBV6-6, with TRBD1 matching 8 bases. The CDR3 extends over 13 amino acids. Germline V gene data show CDR1 as MNHNY and CDR2 as SVGAGI (reference sequence).

The chain is built from TRBV7-9 and TRBJ1-5; 7 bases match TRBD1. Germline CDR1 reads SEHNR; CDR2 reads FQNEAQ (reference sequence). The CDR3 covers 14 residues. J lost 1 base, V lost 8 bases, and 5 bases had no gene match. The CDR3 region is CASGLTGSNQPQHF. CDR3 sequence (DNA): TGTGCCAGCGGATTGACAGGGAGCAATCAGCCCCAGCATTTT.

The V call is TRBV7-3, the J call TRBJ2-3, with D possibly TRBD1 on 5 matching bases. The CDR3 length is 18 residues. The V end was cut by 2 bases, the J end by 0 bases, with 18 bases between. Germline-derived CDR1 and CDR2 are SGHTA and FQGTGA. The DNA for the CDR3 is TGTGCCAGCAGCTTAGATGACTTACAGGTGGCCAGCACAGATACGCAGTATTTT. Translation gives CASSLDDLQVASTDTQYF. The full variable domain, rest sourced from reference TRBV7-3 and TRBJ2-3, is GAGVSQTPSNKVTEKGKYVELRCDPISGHTALYWYRQSLGQGPEFLIYFQGTGAADDSGLPNDRFFAVRPEGSVSTLKIQRTERGDSAVYLCASSLDDLQVASTDTQYFGPGTRLTVL.

The chain has TRBV28 and TRBJ2-1; D may be TRBD2 (5 bases). Trimming pared 6 bases from V and 1 base from J, leaving 10 bases between. This CDR3 contains 14 residues. The germline V gene encodes CDR1 MDHEN and CDR2 SYDVKM. In DNA form, the CDR3 reads TGTGCCAGCAGAACTAGGGAATCCTACAATGAGCAGTTCTTC. Amino acids: CASRTRESYNEQFF.

In the case of this clone: The sample contains more than one DNA sequence encoding this CDR3. This sequence joins TRBV5-4 and TRBJ2-5; 14 bases match TRBD2. The V gene end was trimmed by 0 bases and the J gene end by 2 bases; junction bases not matched to a gene: 0. The CDR3 covers 16 residues. Germline loops: CDR1 SGHNT, CDR2 YYREEE (reference sequence). The CDR3: CASSLGLAGGQETQYF. The DNA for the CDR3 is TGTGCCAGCAGCTTGGGACTAGCGGGGGGGCAAGAGACCCAGTACTTC.

V gene TRBV5-4 combines with J gene TRBJ2-6, with 9 bases lining up with TRBD1. The CDR3 loop spans 18 amino acids. Trimming took 0 bases from V and 1 from J; bases not matched to a gene: 5. Germline CDR1 SGHNT, CDR2 YYREEE (reference sequence). CDR3 in amino acids: CASSLAGQGGSGANVLTF. The CDR3 DNA is TGTGCCAGCAGCTTGGCGGGACAGGGCGGATCTGGGGCCAACGTCCTGACTTTC.

The V and J genes are TRBV11-2 and TRBJ2-7; D might be TRBD2 (5 bases). V gave up 2 bases and J gave up 2 bases, with 22 bases separating them. The germline CDR1 and CDR2 sequences are SGHAT and FQNNGV. The CDR3 sequence is 18 residues long. In DNA form, the CDR3 reads TGTGCCAGCAGCTTATCTTCCGGCCCGAAGGCCGGGACCTACGAGCAGTACTTC. Residues: CASSLSSGPKAGTYEQYF. The full variable domain, with the rest looked up from reference TRBV11-2 and TRBJ2-7, is EAGVAQSPRYKIIEKRQSVAFWCNPISGHATLYWYQQILGQGPKLLIQFQNNGVVDDSQLPKDRFSAERLKGVDSTLKIQPAKLEDSAVYLCASSLSSGPKAGTYEQYFGPGTRLTVT.

The rearrangement joins TRBV15 to TRBJ2-3, with TRBD2 matching over 12 bases. The germline V gene encodes CDR1 LNHNV and CDR2 YYDKDF (reference sequence). The J segment lost 5 bases and the V segment lost 3 bases, leaving 3 bases of the junction unmatched. The CDR3 totals 15 residues. In nucleotides, the CDR3 is TGTGCCACCAGCAGGACTAGCGGGGGAAAAGATACGCAGTATTTT. Translating gives CATSRTSGGKDTQYF.

This chain links TRBV7-9 with TRBJ2-3; D is ambiguous. This CDR3 has 11 residues. Germline V gene data show CDR1 as SEHNR and CDR2 as FQNEAQ (reference sequence). V was pared by 8 bases and J by 5 bases, with 8 bases between. CDR3 loop: CASAYEDTQYF. The DNA for the CDR3 is TGTGCCAGCGCCTATGAAGATACGCAGTATTTT.

The chain uses TRBV11-3 and TRBJ2-5; 8 bases map to TRBD2. Germline loops: CDR1 SGHNT, CDR2 YENEEA. The CDR3 spans 16 residues. After removal of 0 bases from V and 2 bases from J, the junction contained 5 bases not matched to a gene. The CDR3 loop reads CASSLEPAGAQETQYF. For the CDR3, the DNA is TGTGCCAGCAGCTTAGAACCAGCGGGGGCTCAAGAGACCCAGTACTTC. The whole variable domain, filled in from reference TRBV11-3 and TRBJ2-5, reads EAGVVQSPRYKIIEKKQPVAFWCNPISGHNTLYWYLQNLGQGPELLIRYENEEAVDDSQLPKDRFSAERLKGVDSTLKIQPAELGDSAVYLCASSLEPAGAQETQYFGPGTRLLVL.

CDR3 nucleotide sequence: TGTGCCAGCAGCGGAGGGGACTATGGCTACACCTTC. This encodes CASSGGDYGYTF. The chain employs TRBV5-6 and TRBJ1-2; weak D call: TRBD1 (5 bases). The CDR3 totals 12 residues. CDR1 SGHDT and CDR2 YYEEEE come from the germline V gene. Deletions cut 4 bases from V and 3 bases from J, with 7 bases between.

The chain uses TRBV7-6 and TRBJ2-7, with 9 bases aligning to TRBD1. This CDR3 is built from 15 residues. V was clipped by 5 bases and J by 4 bases; unmatched bases: 9. Looked up from germline, CDR1 is SGHVS and CDR2 is FNYEAQ. In nucleotides, the CDR3 is TGTGCCAGCAGCCCCGGGGGACAGGGTCATTACGAGCAGTACTTC. This gives the protein CASSPGGQGHYEQYF.

This clone has just one count. The chain carries TRBV6-5 and TRBJ2-7, with 9 bases identical to TRBD1. Germline lookup yields CDR1 MNHEY and CDR2 SVGAGI. The junction had 6 bases not matched to a gene; V was cut back by 6 bases and J by 6 bases. The CDR3 has 13 residues. The DNA of the CDR3 is TGTGCCAGCAGACCACGGACAGGGGTCGAGCAGTACTTC. It specifies CASRPRTGVEQYF.

This clone showed up just once. V is TRBV28 and J is TRBJ2-7, with D unclear. The germline V and J ends were trimmed by 3 bases and 1 base, with 10 bases remaining between them. CDR3 size: 14 residues. CDR1 is MDHEN and CDR2 is SYDVKM in the germline V gene. The CDR3, as DNA: TGTGCCAGCAGTTTCTACGCCCCGTCCTACGAGCAGTACTTC. Its translation is CASSFYAPSYEQYF.

The chain carries TRBV28 and TRBJ1-5; D is uncertain. The CDR3 covers 11 residues. Trimming took 7 bases from V and 11 from J, leaving 12 bases between them. Germline assignment: CDR1 MDHEN and CDR2 SYDVKM. DNA of the CDR3: TGTGCCAGCACTTTGGGGAGGGCCCAGCATTTT. Translation: CASTLGRAQHF.